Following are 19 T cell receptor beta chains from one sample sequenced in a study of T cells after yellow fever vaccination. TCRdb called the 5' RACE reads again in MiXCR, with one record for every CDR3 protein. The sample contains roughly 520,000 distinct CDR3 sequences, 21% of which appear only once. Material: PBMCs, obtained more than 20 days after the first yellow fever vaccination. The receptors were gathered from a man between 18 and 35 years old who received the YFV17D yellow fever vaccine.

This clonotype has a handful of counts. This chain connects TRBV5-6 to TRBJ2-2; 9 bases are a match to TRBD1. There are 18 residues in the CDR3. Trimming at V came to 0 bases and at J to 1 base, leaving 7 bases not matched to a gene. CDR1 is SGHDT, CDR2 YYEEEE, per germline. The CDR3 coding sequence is TGTGCCAGCAGCTTGGGCTTCCCGGGACAGGGGAACACCGGGGAGCTGTTTTTT. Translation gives CASSLGFPGQGNTGELFF.

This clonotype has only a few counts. The CDR3 sequence: CASSSTGEKLFF. CDR3 coding DNA: TGCGCCAGCAGCTCGACAGGTGAAAAACTGTTTTTT. The J gene is TRBJ1-4, the V gene TRBV5-1, with D possibly being TRBD1 (6 bases). Germline lookup yields CDR1 SGHRS and CDR2 YFSETQ. The CDR3 is 12 amino acids. The V and J ends lost 3 bases and 7 bases respectively, with 7 bases between them.

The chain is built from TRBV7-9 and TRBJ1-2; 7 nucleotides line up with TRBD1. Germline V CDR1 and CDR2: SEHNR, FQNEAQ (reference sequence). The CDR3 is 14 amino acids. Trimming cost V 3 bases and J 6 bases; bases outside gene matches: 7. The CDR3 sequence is CASSLAGTAHGYTF. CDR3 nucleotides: TGTGCCAGCAGCTTGGCAGGGACAGCTCATGGCTACACCTTC.

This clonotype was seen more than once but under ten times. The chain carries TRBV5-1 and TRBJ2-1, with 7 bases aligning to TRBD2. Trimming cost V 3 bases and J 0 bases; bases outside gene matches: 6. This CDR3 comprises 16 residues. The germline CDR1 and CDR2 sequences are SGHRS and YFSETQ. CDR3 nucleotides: TGCGCCAGCAGCTCCGGGGGGATTAACTCCTACAATGAGCAGTTCTTC. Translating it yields CASSSGGINSYNEQFF.

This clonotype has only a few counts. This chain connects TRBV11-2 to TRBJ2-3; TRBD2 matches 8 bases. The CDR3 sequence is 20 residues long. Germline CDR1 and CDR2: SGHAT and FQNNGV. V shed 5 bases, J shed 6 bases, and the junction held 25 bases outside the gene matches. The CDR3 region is CASSLILRAPRVAGPDTQYF. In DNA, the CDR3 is TGTGCCAGCAGCCTCATACTCCGGGCCCCCAGGGTAGCGGGGCCGGATACGCAGTATTTT.

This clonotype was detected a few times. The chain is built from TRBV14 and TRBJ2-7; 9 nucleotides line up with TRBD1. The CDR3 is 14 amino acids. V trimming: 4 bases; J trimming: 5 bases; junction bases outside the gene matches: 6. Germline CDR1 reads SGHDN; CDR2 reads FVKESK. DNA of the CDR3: TGTGCCAGCAGCCTTTGGGACAGGGTGCACGAGCAGTACTTC. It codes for CASSLWDRVHEQYF. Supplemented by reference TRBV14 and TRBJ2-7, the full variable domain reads EAGVTQFPSHSVIEKGQTVTLRCDPISGHDNLYWYRRVMGKEIKFLLHFVKESKQDESGMPNNRFLAERTGGTYSTLKVQPAELEDSGVYFCASSLWDRVHEQYFGPGTRLTVT.

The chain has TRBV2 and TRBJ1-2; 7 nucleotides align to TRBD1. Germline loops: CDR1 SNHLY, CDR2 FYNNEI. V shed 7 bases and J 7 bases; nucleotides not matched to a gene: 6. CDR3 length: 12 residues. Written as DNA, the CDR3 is TGTGCCAGCACCAGACAGGGAACTGGCTACACCTTC. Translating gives CASTRQGTGYTF.

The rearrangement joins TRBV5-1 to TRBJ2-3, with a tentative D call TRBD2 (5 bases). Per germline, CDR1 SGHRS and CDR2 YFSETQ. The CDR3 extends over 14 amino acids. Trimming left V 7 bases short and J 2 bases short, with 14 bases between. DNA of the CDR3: TGCGCCAGCCGGGATGAGCAGCTCACAGATACGCAGTATTTT. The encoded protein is CASRDEQLTDTQYF.

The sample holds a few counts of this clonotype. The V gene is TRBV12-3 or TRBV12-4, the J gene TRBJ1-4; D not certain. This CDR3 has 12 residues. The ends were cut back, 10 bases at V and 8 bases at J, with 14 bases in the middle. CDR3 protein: CATAAWEEKLFF. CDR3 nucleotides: TGTGCCACCGCGGCCTGGGAGGAAAAACTGTTTTTT.

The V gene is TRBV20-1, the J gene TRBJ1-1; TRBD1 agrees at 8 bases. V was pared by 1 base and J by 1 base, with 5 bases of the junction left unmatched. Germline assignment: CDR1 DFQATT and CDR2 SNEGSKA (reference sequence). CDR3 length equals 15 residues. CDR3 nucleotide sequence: TGCAGTGCTAGAGGAAGGACAGGGACGAACACTGAAGCTTTCTTT. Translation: CSARGRTGTNTEAFF.

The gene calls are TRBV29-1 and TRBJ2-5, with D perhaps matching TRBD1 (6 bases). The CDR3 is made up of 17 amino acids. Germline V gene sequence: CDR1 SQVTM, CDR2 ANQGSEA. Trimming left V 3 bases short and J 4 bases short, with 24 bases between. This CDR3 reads CSVEGGQGIQWSETQYF. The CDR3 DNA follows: TGCAGCGTTGAGGGTGGCCAGGGGATTCAGTGGTCAGAGACCCAGTACTTC.

CDR3 nucleotides: TGTGCCAGCAGCAGGGGACAGGTAACGGTGAATACGCAGTATTTT. It encodes CASSRGQVTVNTQYF. This rearrangement joins TRBV6-1 to TRBJ2-3; 8 nucleotides match TRBD1. V gave up 6 bases and J gave up 7 bases; unmatched junction bases: 12. This CDR3 region has 15 residues. Germline V CDR1 and CDR2: MNHNS, SASEGT.

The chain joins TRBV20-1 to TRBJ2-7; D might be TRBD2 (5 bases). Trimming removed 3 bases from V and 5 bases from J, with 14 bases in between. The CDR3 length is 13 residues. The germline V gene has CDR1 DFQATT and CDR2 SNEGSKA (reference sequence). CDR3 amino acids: CSASNRSGNEQYF. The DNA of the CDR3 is TGCAGTGCTAGTAATAGGAGCGGTAACGAGCAGTACTTC.

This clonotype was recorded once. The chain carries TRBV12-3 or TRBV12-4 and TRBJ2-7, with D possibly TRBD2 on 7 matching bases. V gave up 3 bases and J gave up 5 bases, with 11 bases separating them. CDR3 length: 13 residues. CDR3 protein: CASSFGGQDEQYV. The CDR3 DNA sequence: TGTGCCAGCAGTTTCGGGGGGCAGGACGAGCAGTACGTC.

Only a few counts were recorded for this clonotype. The CDR3 sequence: CASSLTGGAYQPQHF. The CDR3 bases are TGTGCCAGCAGTTTAACAGGGGGCGCCTATCAGCCCCAGCATTTT. The chain joins TRBV6-5 to TRBJ1-5; 9 nucleotides match TRBD1. Unmatched junction bases numbered 6, after V lost 4 bases and J lost 5 bases. CDR3 size: 15 residues. The germline gives CDR1 MNHEY, CDR2 SVGAGI.

DNA for the CDR3: TGTGCCAGCCAATACGCGGGGGCCTACGAGCAGTACGTC. Protein: CASQYAGAYEQYV. The chain has TRBV6-2 or TRBV6-3 and TRBJ2-7; 7 bases are shared with TRBD2. V lost 8 bases, J lost 2 bases, and 6 bases stayed unmatched. The V gene's germline CDR1 is MNHEY and CDR2 SVGEGT. The CDR3 covers 13 residues.

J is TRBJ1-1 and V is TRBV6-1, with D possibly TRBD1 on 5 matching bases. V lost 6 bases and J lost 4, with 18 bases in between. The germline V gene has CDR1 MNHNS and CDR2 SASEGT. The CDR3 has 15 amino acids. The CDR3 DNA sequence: TGTGCCAGCAGATCGACGTTGGGGGTGACCACTGAAGCTTTCTTT. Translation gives CASRSTLGVTTEAFF.

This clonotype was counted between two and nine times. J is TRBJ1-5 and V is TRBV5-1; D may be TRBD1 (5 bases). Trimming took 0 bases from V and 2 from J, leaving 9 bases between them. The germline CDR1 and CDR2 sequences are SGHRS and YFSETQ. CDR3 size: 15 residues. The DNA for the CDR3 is TGCGCCAGCAGCTTGGAAGGGGTAGGCAATCAGCCCCAGCATTTT. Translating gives CASSLEGVGNQPQHF.

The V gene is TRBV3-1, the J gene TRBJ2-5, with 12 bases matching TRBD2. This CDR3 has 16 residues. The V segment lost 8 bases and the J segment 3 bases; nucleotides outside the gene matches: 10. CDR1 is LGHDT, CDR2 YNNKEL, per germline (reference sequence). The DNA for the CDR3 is TGTGCCAGCGGAGGGACTAGCGGGCTACCAGAAGAGACCCAGTACTTC. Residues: CASGGTSGLPEETQYF.